This passage covers 30 T cell receptor beta chains from one sample sequenced in a study of cytomegalovirus exposure and HLA in healthy donors. Only in-frame clones appear in the TCRdb table, and some are missing; sequencing was by immunoSEQ multiplex PCR. Counted here are 150,000 or so clones, 86% occurring once; the ten biggest clones make up less than 2.5%. The sequencing input was PBMCs. Every receptor here comes from a human donor in good health.

The genes are TRBV25-1 and TRBJ1-2; D is unclear. V was pared by 8 bases and J by 4 bases, with 20 bases between. CDR1 MGHDK and CDR2 SYGVNS come from the germline V gene. The CDR3 spans 15 residues. The CDR3 is CASPRHGVPAYGYTF. CDR3 DNA sequence: TGTGCCAGCCCCCGGCACGGGGTACCGGCCTATGGCTACACCTTC.

The genes are TRBV30 and TRBJ2-1; D is uncertain. V was clipped by 4 bases and J by 0 bases, with 13 bases between them. CDR1 is GTSNPN, CDR2 SVGIG, per germline (reference sequence). CDR3 length: 15 amino acids. This CDR3 is CAWKNRSSSYNEQFF. The CDR3 DNA reads as TGTGCCTGGAAGAACCGTTCGAGCTCCTACAATGAGCAGTTCTTC.

J is TRBJ1-1 and V is TRBV2; 8 bases agree with TRBD1. After removal of 7 bases from V and 11 bases from J, the junction contained 18 bases not matched to a gene. Germline loops: CDR1 SNHLY, CDR2 FYNNEI. The CDR3 has 15 residues. DNA for the CDR3: TGTGCCAGCAACCTAAACCAGGACAGGGTAGCGTCGGCTTTCTTT. Its translation: CASNLNQDRVASAFF.

The chain employs TRBV28 and TRBJ2-3, with D unresolved. Trimming took off 3 bases at V and 2 bases at J, with 12 bases between the two ends. Germline V gene lookup returns CDR1 MDHEN and CDR2 SYDVKM. CDR3 length: 15 residues. CDR3 nucleotides: TGTGCCAGCAGTTTTGGTCGTCCTAACACAGATACGCAGTATTTT. Its protein product is CASSFGRPNTDTQYF.

The rearrangement links TRBV5-1 to TRBJ1-4; 9 bases are shared with TRBD1. CDR1 is SGHRS, CDR2 YFSETQ, per germline. The CDR3 totals 17 residues. Germline trimming cut 2 bases from V and 0 bases from J; bases unmatched to any gene: 5. Written as DNA, the CDR3 is TGCGCCAGCAGCTTAGACAGGGGGTCGGCAACTAATGAAAAACTGTTTTTT. Encoded protein: CASSLDRGSATNEKLFF.

The CDR3 sequence: CASSLGRFNEQFF. CDR3 bases: TGTGCCAGCAGCTTAGGCAGGTTCAATGAGCAGTTCTTC. V gene TRBV7-9 combines with J gene TRBJ2-1; D remains ambiguous. The CDR3 consists of 13 residues. V dropped 1 base and J dropped 6 bases, with 7 bases sitting between them. The germline V gene encodes CDR1 SEHNR and CDR2 FQNEAQ (reference sequence).

The gene calls are TRBV7-7 and TRBJ1-3, with D unresolved. V was shortened by 1 base and J by 0 bases, with 7 bases between the two germline ends. The CDR3 length is 15 residues. Germline V gives CDR1 SSHAT, CDR2 FNYEAQ (reference sequence). The CDR3 bases are TGTGCCAGCAGCTTAGACGATAGCTCTGGAAACACCATATATTTT. Translation: CASSLDDSSGNTIYF.

V is TRBV5-1 and J is TRBJ2-7, with 8 bases that match TRBD2. CDR1 and CDR2 (germline): SGHRS, YFSETQ. The CDR3 is 15 residues long. V was pared by 4 bases and J by 6 bases, with 12 bases of the junction left unmatched. CDR3 sequence (DNA): TGCGCCAGCAGCCTCGGACTAGCACGCCCGGGCGAGCAGTACTTC. Protein product: CASSLGLARPGEQYF.

The chain recombines TRBV7-9 with TRBJ2-2; D might be TRBD2 (6 bases). The V gene's germline CDR1 is SEHNR and CDR2 FQNEAQ (reference sequence). This CDR3 is 18 amino acids long. Trimming removed 4 bases from V and 1 base from J, with 19 bases in between. This CDR3 reads CASSSPRDGRRNTGELFF. The DNA of the CDR3 is TGTGCCAGCAGCTCTCCCCGGGACGGGAGAAGGAACACCGGGGAGCTGTTTTTT.

The chain recombines TRBV4-1 with TRBJ2-7; 12 bases agree with TRBD2. V lost 0 bases and J lost 5; bases outside the gene matches: 11. The CDR3 length is 18 residues. Germline V gene sequence: CDR1 MGHRA, CDR2 YSYEKL. CDR3 residues: CASSQDFGDLAGGNEQYF. The CDR3 nucleotides read TGCGCCAGCAGCCAAGATTTCGGGGACCTAGCGGGAGGGAACGAGCAGTACTTC.

The CDR3 is CAISTTGGQETQYF. DNA for the CDR3: TGTGCCATCAGTACGACAGGGGGGCAAGAGACCCAGTACTTC. The genes are TRBV10-3 and TRBJ2-5; TRBD1 matches at 9 bases. Per germline, CDR1 ENHRY and CDR2 SYGVKD. There are 14 residues in the CDR3. The J segment lost 2 bases and the V segment lost 5 bases, leaving 3 bases of the junction unmatched.

This rearrangement joins TRBV11-3 to TRBJ2-5; D perhaps matches TRBD2 (5 bases). Trimming shortened V by 6 bases and J by 4 bases, and 9 bases separated the two germline ends. The CDR3 covers 12 residues. The germline V gene encodes CDR1 SGHNT and CDR2 YENEEA. CDR3 amino acids: CASSRGSETQYF. The CDR3 nucleotides are TGTGCCAGCAGTCGCGGGTCAGAGACCCAGTACTTC.

The V gene is TRBV5-1, the J gene TRBJ1-4; tentatively, D is TRBD1 (6 bases). The CDR3 loop spans 13 amino acids. The germline CDR1 and CDR2 sequences are SGHRS and YFSETQ. V lost 4 bases and J 7 bases, leaving 11 bases between the germline ends. The CDR3 nucleotides read TGCGCCAGCAGCATCACAGGGACTGAAAAACTGTTTTTT. It translates to CASSITGTEKLFF.

V gene TRBV11-3 combines with J gene TRBJ2-1, with 8 bases matching TRBD2. Losses at the gene ends were 1 base for V and 0 bases for J; bases not matched to a gene: 2. The CDR3 is 16 residues long. Germline-derived CDR1 and CDR2 are SGHNT and YENEEA. As DNA, the CDR3 is TGTGCCAGCAGCTTAGGCGGGAGGAGCTCCTACAATGAGCAGTTCTTC. Amino acids: CASSLGGRSSYNEQFF.

DNA of the CDR3: TGTGCCAGCAGTTTTGAGCGTTACGGGGAGCTGTTTTTT. Amino acid sequence: CASSFERYGELFF. The J gene is TRBJ2-2, the V gene TRBV28; D is ambiguous. Germline CDR1 reads MDHEN; CDR2 reads SYDVKM. Trimming removed 3 bases from V and 7 bases from J, with 9 bases in between. The CDR3 is made up of 13 amino acids.

V gene TRBV6-5 combines with J gene TRBJ2-1; 7 bases fit TRBD1. In germline, CDR1 is MNHEY, CDR2 SVGAGI. The CDR3 is made up of 15 amino acids. The V gene end was trimmed by 5 bases and the J gene end by 1 base; junction bases not matched to a gene: 5. DNA of the CDR3: TGTGCCAGCAGTATGGGCAGGGGGTCCTACAATGAGCAGTTCTTC. The encoded protein is CASSMGRGSYNEQFF.

CDR3 protein: CASSWQGATQPQHF. The CDR3 DNA reads TGTGCCAGCAGTTGGCAGGGGGCGACCCAGCCCCAGCATTTT. The chain links TRBV27 to TRBJ1-5; 8 bases agree with TRBD1. Germline V CDR1 and CDR2: MNHEY, SMNVEV (reference sequence). Trimming at V came to 4 bases and at J to 7 bases, leaving 6 bases not matched to a gene. This CDR3 has 14 residues.

The chain combines TRBV18 with TRBJ1-6, with 7 bases matching TRBD1. V was clipped by 2 bases and J by 8 bases; unmatched bases: 0. Looked up from germline, CDR1 is KGHSH and CDR2 is LQKENI. This CDR3 contains 13 residues. Here the CDR3 DNA reads TGTGCCAGCTCACCAGACAGGGATTCACCCCTCCACTTT. Translating it yields CASSPDRDSPLHF.

The V and J genes are TRBV7-9 and TRBJ1-2, with 7 positions matching TRBD1. This CDR3 region has 15 residues. V trimming: 2 bases; J trimming: 6 bases; junction bases outside the gene matches: 9. Germline-derived CDR1 and CDR2 are SEHNR and FQNEAQ (reference sequence). The CDR3 here is CASSLSGGGGNGYTF. For the CDR3, the DNA is TGTGCCAGCAGCTTAAGCGGAGGAGGGGGCAATGGCTACACCTTC.

The sample holds a few counts of this clone. The chain has TRBV5-1 and TRBJ2-3, with D possibly matching TRBD2 (6 bases). Germline V lookup: CDR1 SGHRS, CDR2 YFSETQ. This CDR3 contains 15 residues. With 0 bases removed from V and 5 bases from J, the gap between germline ends came to 13 bases. DNA for the CDR3: TGCGCCAGCAGCTTGGCGCGGGGACGAGGAGATACGCAGTATTTT. Encoded protein: CASSLARGRGDTQYF.

The rearrangement uses TRBV7-2 and TRBJ1-4; tentative D call: TRBD1 (6 bases). The CDR3 runs 15 residues. The V and J ends lost 1 base and 7 bases respectively, with 13 bases between them. Germline assignment: CDR1 SGHTA and CDR2 FQGNSA. The CDR3 here is CASSLDGGAGEKLFF. CDR3 DNA sequence: TGTGCCAGCAGCTTAGACGGGGGGGCTGGTGAAAAACTGTTTTTT.

The V gene is TRBV2, the J gene TRBJ2-2, with a possible D match to TRBD2 (5 bases). The length of the CDR3 is 14 residues. The V and J ends lost 4 bases and 7 bases respectively, with 13 bases between them. The V gene's germline CDR1 is SNHLY and CDR2 FYNNEI. CDR3 residues: CASSVRSGLGELFF. In nucleotides, the CDR3 is TGTGCCAGCAGTGTCCGCAGCGGCCTCGGGGAGCTGTTTTTT.

The rearrangement joins TRBV5-6 to TRBJ1-2; D is unclear. CDR1 is SGHDT and CDR2 is YYEEEE in the germline V gene. V lost 6 bases to trimming and J lost 6 bases, with 21 bases between them. The length of the CDR3 is 15 residues. The DNA for the CDR3 is TGTGCCAGCATTTTGTCAAATACGGGAGAAAATGGCTACACCTTC. This encodes CASILSNTGENGYTF.

The chain has TRBV5-1 and TRBJ1-1; D remains ambiguous. V was pared by 3 bases and J by 5 bases, with 11 bases between. Germline V lookup: CDR1 SGHRS, CDR2 YFSETQ. The CDR3 sequence is 13 residues long. CDR3 residues: CASSSGGWTEAFF. CDR3 bases: TGCGCCAGCAGCTCAGGCGGGTGGACTGAAGCTTTCTTT.

The chain recombines TRBV27 with TRBJ1-5; no reliable D call. Germline CDR1 and CDR2: MNHEY and SMNVEV (reference sequence). CDR3 length: 15 amino acids. V lost 4 bases to trimming and J lost 2 bases, with 12 bases between them. This CDR3 is CASSSLLLGNQPQHF. CDR3 nucleotides: TGTGCCAGCAGTTCCCTATTGTTAGGCAATCAGCCCCAGCATTTT.

DNA for the CDR3: TGTGCCAGCAGTTTCCGGCGGAAATACAATGAGCAGTTCTTC. Protein sequence: CASSFRRKYNEQFF. The chain is built from TRBV27 and TRBJ2-1; D gene ambiguous. Germline V gives CDR1 MNHEY, CDR2 SMNVEV (reference sequence). This CDR3 comprises 14 residues. V was clipped by 3 bases and J by 4 bases, with 10 bases between them.

Note on this clone: Other DNA variants within this sample encode the same CDR3. The CDR3 spells CASSRIDRAPFTDTQYF. Here the CDR3 DNA reads TGTGCCAGCAGCCGTATAGACAGAGCACCTTTCACAGATACGCAGTATTTT. The chain has TRBV5-6 and TRBJ2-3; a possible D gene is TRBD1 (5 bases). From germline, CDR1 is SGHDT and CDR2 YYEEEE. The CDR3 contains 17 residues. The V end lost 4 bases, the J end lost 2 bases, and 20 bases lay between the germline ends.

This chain connects TRBV19 to TRBJ1-1, with D possibly TRBD1 on 6 matching bases. The V and J ends lost 5 bases and 0 bases respectively, with 13 bases between them. The length of the CDR3 is 15 residues. The germline V gene encodes CDR1 LNHDA and CDR2 SQIVND (reference sequence). This CDR3 is CASSLRGLMNTEAFF. The CDR3 nucleotides read TGTGCCAGTAGTCTCAGGGGCTTGATGAACACTGAAGCTTTCTTT.

The rearrangement uses TRBV5-1 and TRBJ2-7; 7 bases align to TRBD2. The length of the CDR3 is 15 residues. The J segment lost 0 bases and the V segment lost 0 bases, leaving 3 bases of the junction unmatched. CDR1 is SGHRS, CDR2 YFSETQ, per germline. The CDR3 here is CASSLAGGTSYEQYF. The CDR3 nucleotides read TGCGCCAGCAGCTTGGCCGGGGGGACCTCCTACGAGCAGTACTTC.

The gene calls are TRBV27 and TRBJ2-1; 8 nucleotides agree with TRBD2. V was pared by 5 bases and J by 3 bases, with 9 bases of the junction left unmatched. Per the germline V gene, CDR1 is MNHEY and CDR2 is SMNVEV (reference sequence). This CDR3 spans 16 amino acids. The CDR3 is CASSPSRTSYYNEQFF. Written as DNA, the CDR3 is TGTGCCAGCAGTCCATCGCGGACTAGCTACTACAATGAGCAGTTCTTC.